This T cell receptor beta chain was recorded in a study of blood T cells in healthy people across ages. CDR3 length: 17 residues. The germline V gene encodes CDR1 DFQATT and CDR2 SNEGSKA (reference sequence). This clonotype was found a few times. Then a second PCR, running roughly 6 to 11 cycles, was carried out with a sample-barcoded 5' primer and a J-beta primer mix. Via MiXCR, TCRdb re-called the 5' RACE reads, giving one row per CDR3 protein. The sample lists under 2 million distinct CDR3 sequences, about 32% occurring once. The sample taken for sequencing was blood. This TCR derives from a woman aged 25 to 39 in good health. The V call is TRBV20-1, the J call TRBJ2-3, with 13 bases matching TRBD2. In nucleotides, the CDR3 is TGCAGCCCCATACTAGCGGGAGGGATCGGAGGCACAGATACGCAGTATTTT. This translates into CSPILAGGIGGTDTQYF.